Each of the 9 T cell receptor beta chains below was sequenced from the same sample in a study of blood T cell repertoires in COVID-19. Using immunoSEQ multiplex PCR, the repertoire was profiled, and TCRdb retains in-frame clones only, with some absent. The sample has about 150,000 clones; approximately 80% are singletons. Input material: peripheral blood. The receptors originated from a man aged 55-75 years with acute or convalescent COVID-19.

The chain has TRBV5-4 and TRBJ2-7; possibly TRBD1 for D (5 bases). The V end lost 0 bases, the J end lost 6 bases, and 13 bases lay between the germline ends. The CDR3 sequence is 14 residues long. Per germline, CDR1 SGHNT and CDR2 YYREEE (reference sequence). The CDR3 is CASSLEGRVGEQYF. CDR3 bases: TGTGCCAGCAGCTTGGAGGGCAGGGTGGGCGAGCAGTACTTC.

The chain combines TRBV28 with TRBJ2-2; TRBD2 agrees at 9 bases. J gave up 7 bases and V 2 bases, and 8 bases lay outside the gene matches. Germline V gene sequence: CDR1 MDHEN, CDR2 SYDVKM. This CDR3 region has 16 residues. CDR3 residues: CASSLPAGGRGGELFF. For the CDR3, the DNA is TGTGCCAGCAGTTTACCTGCGGGAGGGAGAGGCGGGGAGCTGTTTTTT.

The chain combines TRBV28 with TRBJ2-4; 7 positions agree with TRBD1. Germline V gene lookup returns CDR1 MDHEN and CDR2 SYDVKM. The CDR3 consists of 15 residues. The junction had 17 bases not matched to a gene; V was cut back by 6 bases and J by 12 bases. CDR3 DNA sequence: TGTGCCAGCAGCCCCGACAGGGTACCCTTGGGGGCTCAGTACTTC. Translation gives CASSPDRVPLGAQYF. Supplemented by reference TRBV28 and TRBJ2-4, the full variable domain reads DVKVTQSSRYLVKRTGEKVFLECVQDMDHENMFWYRQDPGLGLRLIYFSYDVKMKEKGDIPEGYSVSREKKERFSLILESASTNQTSMYLCASSPDRVPLGAQYFGAGTRLSVL.

V is TRBV3-1 (or the pseudogene TRBV3-2) and J is TRBJ1-6; D might be TRBD1 (5 bases). Trimming took 0 bases from V and 2 from J, leaving 8 bases between them. CDR1 is LGHDT, CDR2 YNNKEL, per germline (reference sequence). CDR3 length: 16 amino acids. The chain's CDR3 is CASSQEQDTYNSPLHF. The CDR3 bases are TGTGCCAGCAGCCAAGAACAGGACACCTATAATTCACCCCTCCACTTT.

This clone was seen a handful of times. The V call is TRBV6-2 or TRBV6-3, the J call TRBJ1-6; tentatively, D is TRBD1 (6 bases). Trimming cost V 4 bases and J 2 bases, with 9 bases left between them. CDR3 length: 15 amino acids. The germline V gene encodes CDR1 MNHEY and CDR2 SVGEGT. CDR3 residues: CASSFGTTYNSPLHF. DNA of the CDR3: TGTGCCAGCAGTTTCGGGACAACCTATAATTCACCCCTCCACTTT.

The chain couples TRBV27 to TRBJ2-5; tentative D call: TRBD2 (6 bases). The V and J ends lost 0 bases and 0 bases respectively, with 11 bases between them. CDR3 length: 16 residues. Looked up from germline, CDR1 is MNHEY and CDR2 is SMNVEV (reference sequence). The CDR3 bases are TGTGCCAGCAGTTTATCACCGGGACTCGACCAAGAGACCCAGTACTTC. Residues: CASSLSPGLDQETQYF.

The chain links TRBV6-5 to TRBJ1-6; 7 bases agree with TRBD1. Trimming at V came to 6 bases and at J to 3 bases, leaving 5 bases not matched to a gene. The CDR3 runs to 15 residues. Germline V CDR1 and CDR2: MNHEY, SVGAGI. CDR3 nucleotides: TGTGCCAGCAGACCGGGGACAGACTATAATTCACCCCTCCACTTT. Translating it yields CASRPGTDYNSPLHF.

This clone was observed once. This sequence joins TRBV4-1 and TRBJ2-3, with 10 bases matching TRBD2. Germline-derived CDR1 and CDR2 are MGHRA and YSYEKL. After removal of 2 bases from V and 8 bases from J, the junction contained 7 bases not matched to a gene. This CDR3 contains 15 residues. The CDR3 sequence: CASSQPTSGIGTQYF. The CDR3 nucleotides read TGCGCCAGCAGCCAACCTACTAGCGGGATCGGTACGCAGTATTTT.

The CDR3 sequence is CASSPSTGPTTIGELFF. CDR3 bases: TGTGCCAGCTCACCCTCGACAGGGCCCACAACGATCGGGGAGCTGTTTTTT. V usage is TRBV18 and J usage is TRBJ2-2, with 7 nucleotides matching TRBD1. Trimming at V came to 3 bases and at J to 7 bases, leaving 14 bases not matched to a gene. This CDR3 is 17 amino acids long. Germline CDR1 reads KGHSH; CDR2 reads LQKENI.